This paragraph reports one T cell receptor (gamma chain). TCRdb re-called clones from the RT-PCR reads using CATT. The sample lists some 4,400 gamma-chain clones; 15% to 25% were seen once. The sample is drawn from a study of gamma-delta T cells after stem cell transplantation. The ends lost 0 bases at V and 6 bases at J; junction bases unmatched: 11. Germline lookup yields CDR1 EGSNGY and CDR2 YDSYNSKV. The CDR3 has 15 residues. Sequencing was performed on gamma-delta T cells. This TCR came from a human donor. It is not recorded whose cells these are; they may come from a transplant donor. The chain joins TRGV2 to TRGJ1 or TRGJ2. The CDR3 region is CATWDGRRTGYKKLF. DNA for the CDR3: TGTGCCACCTGGGACGGGCGCAGGACCGGTTATAAGAAACTCTTT.